This TCR beta chain was profiled in a study of T-cell reconstitution after alpha-beta-depleted transplantation in children. Molecular barcoding with unique molecular identifiers was used for the TCRbeta library. TCRdb independently ran MiXCR on the PCR reads; one entry per CDR3 protein. The repertoire holds around 450,000 distinct CDR3 sequences, with over 40% as singletons. Germline trimming cut 2 bases from V and 5 bases from J; bases unmatched to any gene: 6. This CDR3 is built from 16 residues. Germline V gene lookup returns CDR1 SGHRS and CDR2 YFSETQ. The sequence derives from a girl aged 2 to 9 with aplastic anemia, due to receive a stem cell transplant. This chain connects TRBV5-1 to TRBJ2-3; 12 nucleotides align to TRBD2. The specimen was PBMCs, collected before TCRalphabeta/CD19-depleted stem cell transplant. The CDR3 spells CASSFRLAGVVDTQYF. The CDR3 bases are TGCGCCAGCAGCTTTCGACTAGCGGGAGTTGTAGATACGCAGTATTTT.